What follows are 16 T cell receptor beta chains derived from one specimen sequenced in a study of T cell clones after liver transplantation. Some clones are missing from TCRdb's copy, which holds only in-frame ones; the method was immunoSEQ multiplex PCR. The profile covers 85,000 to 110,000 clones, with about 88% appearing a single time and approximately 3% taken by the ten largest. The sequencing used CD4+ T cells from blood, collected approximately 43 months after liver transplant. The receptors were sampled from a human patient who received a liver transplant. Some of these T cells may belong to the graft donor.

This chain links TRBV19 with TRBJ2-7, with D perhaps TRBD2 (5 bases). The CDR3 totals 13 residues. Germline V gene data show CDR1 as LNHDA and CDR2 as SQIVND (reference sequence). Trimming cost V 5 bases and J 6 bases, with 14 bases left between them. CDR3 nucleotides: TGTGCCAGTAGTTCCGGGATCGACTTCGAGCAGTACTTC. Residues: CASSSGIDFEQYF.

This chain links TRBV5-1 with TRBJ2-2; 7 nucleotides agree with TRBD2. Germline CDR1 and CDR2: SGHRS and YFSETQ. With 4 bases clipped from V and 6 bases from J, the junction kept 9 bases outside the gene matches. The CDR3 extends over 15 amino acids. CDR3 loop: CASSPLGRLAGELFF. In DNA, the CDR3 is TGCGCCAGCAGCCCCCTCGGGAGGTTGGCCGGGGAGCTGTTTTTT.

The CDR3 here is CASSPRAQGFTPLHF. CDR3 DNA sequence: TGTGCCAGCAGCCCCCGGGCACAGGGGTTTACACCCCTCCACTTT. J is TRBJ1-6 and V is TRBV6-5; 7 nucleotides agree with TRBD1. CDR3 length equals 15 residues. The V and J ends lost 6 bases and 11 bases, in that order; junction bases with no gene match: 13. Germline CDR1 MNHEY, CDR2 SVGAGI.

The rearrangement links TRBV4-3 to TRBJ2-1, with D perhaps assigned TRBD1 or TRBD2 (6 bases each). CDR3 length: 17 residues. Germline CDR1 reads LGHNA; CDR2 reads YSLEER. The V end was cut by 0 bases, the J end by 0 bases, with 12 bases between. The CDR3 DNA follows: TGCGCCAGCAGCCAAGATCCGAGGGGGGCCTCCTACAATGAGCAGTTCTTC. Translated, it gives CASSQDPRGASYNEQFF.

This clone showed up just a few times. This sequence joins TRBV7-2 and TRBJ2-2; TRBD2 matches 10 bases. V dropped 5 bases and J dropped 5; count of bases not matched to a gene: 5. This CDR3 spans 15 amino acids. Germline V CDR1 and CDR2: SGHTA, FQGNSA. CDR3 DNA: TGTGCCAGCAGCGAAGGACTAGCGGTAACCGGGGAGCTGTTTTTT. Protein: CASSEGLAVTGELFF.

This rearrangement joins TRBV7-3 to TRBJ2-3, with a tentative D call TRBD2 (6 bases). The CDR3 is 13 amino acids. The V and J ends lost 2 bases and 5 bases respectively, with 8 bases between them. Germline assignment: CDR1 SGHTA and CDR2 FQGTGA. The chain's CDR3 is CASSLGRGDTQYF. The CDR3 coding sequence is TGTGCCAGCAGCTTAGGGCGGGGAGATACGCAGTATTTT.

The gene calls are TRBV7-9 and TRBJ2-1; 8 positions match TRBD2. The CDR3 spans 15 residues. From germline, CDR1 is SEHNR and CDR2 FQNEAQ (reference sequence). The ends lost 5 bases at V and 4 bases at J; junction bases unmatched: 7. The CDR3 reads CASSPSGGLYNEQFF. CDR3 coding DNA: TGTGCCAGCAGCCCAAGCGGGGGCTTGTACAATGAGCAGTTCTTC. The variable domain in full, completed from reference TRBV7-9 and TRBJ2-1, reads DTGVSQNPRHKITKRGQNVTFRCDPISEHNRLYWYRQTLGQGPEFLTYFQNEAQLEKSRLLSDRFSAERPKGSFSTLEIQRTEQGDSAMYLCASSPSGGLYNEQFFGPGTRLTVL.

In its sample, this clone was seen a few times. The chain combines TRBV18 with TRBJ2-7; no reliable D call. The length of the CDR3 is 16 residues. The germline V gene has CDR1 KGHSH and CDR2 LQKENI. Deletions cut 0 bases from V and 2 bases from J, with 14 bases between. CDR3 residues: CASSPPAARQTYEQYF. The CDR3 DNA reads TGTGCCAGCTCACCACCGGCCGCGCGGCAAACCTACGAGCAGTACTTC. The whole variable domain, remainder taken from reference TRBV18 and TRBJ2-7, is NAGVMQNPRHLVRRRGQEARLRCSPMKGHSHVYWYRQLPEEGLKFMVYLQKENIIDESGMPKERFSAEFPKEGPSILRIQQVVRGDSAAYFCASSPPAARQTYEQYFGPGTRLTVT.

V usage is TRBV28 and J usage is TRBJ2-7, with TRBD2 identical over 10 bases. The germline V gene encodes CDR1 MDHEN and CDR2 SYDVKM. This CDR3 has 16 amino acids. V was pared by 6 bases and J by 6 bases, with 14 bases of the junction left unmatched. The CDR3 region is CASRRTSGALVSEQYF. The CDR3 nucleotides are TGTGCCAGCAGGAGAACTAGCGGGGCCCTAGTAAGCGAGCAGTACTTC.

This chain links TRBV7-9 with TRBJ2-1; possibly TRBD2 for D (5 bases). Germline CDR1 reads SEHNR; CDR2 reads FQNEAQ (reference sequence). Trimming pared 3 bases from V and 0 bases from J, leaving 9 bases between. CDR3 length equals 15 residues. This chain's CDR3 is CASSLDSSSYNEQFF. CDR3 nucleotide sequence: TGTGCCAGCAGCTTGGACTCGAGCTCCTACAATGAGCAGTTCTTC.

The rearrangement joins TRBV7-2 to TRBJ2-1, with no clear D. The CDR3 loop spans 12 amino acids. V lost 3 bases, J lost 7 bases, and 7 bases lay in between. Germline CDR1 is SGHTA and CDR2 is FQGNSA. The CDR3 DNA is TGTGCCAGCAGCTTTGAAGTAAATGAGCAGTTCTTC. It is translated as CASSFEVNEQFF.

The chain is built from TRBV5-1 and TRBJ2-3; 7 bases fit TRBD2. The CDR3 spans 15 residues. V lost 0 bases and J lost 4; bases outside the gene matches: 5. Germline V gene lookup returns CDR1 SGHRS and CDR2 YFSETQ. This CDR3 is CASSLASGEADTQYF. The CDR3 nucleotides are TGCGCCAGCAGCTTGGCTAGCGGTGAGGCAGATACGCAGTATTTT.

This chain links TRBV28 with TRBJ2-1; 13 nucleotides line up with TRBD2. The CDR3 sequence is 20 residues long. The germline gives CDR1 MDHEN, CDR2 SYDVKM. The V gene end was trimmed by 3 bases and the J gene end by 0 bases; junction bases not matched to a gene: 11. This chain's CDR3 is CASSLGRVLAGGPSYNEQFF. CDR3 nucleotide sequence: TGTGCCAGCAGTTTGGGCCGTGTACTAGCGGGAGGGCCCTCCTACAATGAGCAGTTCTTC.

DNA of the CDR3: TGTGCCTGGAGTTCCCCACCGGGCTACACCTTC. Its translation: CAWSSPPGYTF. The chain joins TRBV30 to TRBJ1-2; no firm D call. Per germline, CDR1 GTSNPN and CDR2 SVGIG (reference sequence). CDR3 length: 11 residues. V was trimmed by 2 bases and J by 8 bases, leaving 9 bases between them.

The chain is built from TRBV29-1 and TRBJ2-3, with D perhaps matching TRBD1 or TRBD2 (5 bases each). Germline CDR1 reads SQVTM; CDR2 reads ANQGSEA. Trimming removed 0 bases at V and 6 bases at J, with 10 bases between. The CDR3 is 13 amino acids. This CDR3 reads CSVEDQWGDTQYF. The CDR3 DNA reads TGCAGCGTTGAAGATCAGTGGGGGGATACGCAGTATTTT.

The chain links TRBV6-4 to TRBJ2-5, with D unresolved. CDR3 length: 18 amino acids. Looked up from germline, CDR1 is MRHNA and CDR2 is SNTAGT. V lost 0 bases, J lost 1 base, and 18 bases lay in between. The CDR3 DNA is TGTGCCAGCAGTGACTCCAGGTTGAGGCCGCGCCTCCAAGAGACCCAGTACTTC. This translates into CASSDSRLRPRLQETQYF.